The following is a T cell receptor (beta chain) sequence with its context. These data come from a study of blood T cell repertoires in COVID-19. Study-level background: Samples representing acute and convalescent COVID-19 were sourced from the United States, Italy and Spain. T cells, B-cell-depleted T cells, or PBMCs provided the cDNA or gDNA that served as material.

The CDR3 contains 17 residues. Methods used by the authors: By means of reference gene primer amplification, nucleated cell counts were estimated. TCRdb's copy holds only in-frame clones and misses some; the assay was immunoSEQ multiplex PCR. Clone size and the V and J calls come from that table; the DNA yielded D and trimming. The sample gives approximately 300,000 clones, over 70% of which show up once; roughly 1.1% is in the top ten. The sample was peripheral blood. This TCR was sampled from a woman aged 45-59 years with acute or convalescent COVID-19. The V gene is TRBV21-1, the J gene TRBJ2-7; no DNA check was done on the table's D call, TRBD2. TRBV21-1 is described as a pseudogene. DNA of the CDR3: TGTGCCAGCAGCCTTGTCTTCGGGACTAGCGGGAAGGGCGAGCAGTACGTC. This translates into CASSLVFGTSGKGEQYV.